This TCR beta chain is drawn from a study of early T cells in non-severe SARS-CoV-2 infection. CDR1 and CDR2 from the germline V gene are DFQATT and SNEGSKA (reference sequence). This CDR3 region has 12 residues. V lost 6 bases to trimming and J lost 8 bases; unmatched junction nucleotides: 9. TCRdb reprocessed the 5' RACE reads via MiXCR and lists one record per CDR3 protein. The sample holds just under 85,000 distinct CDR3 sequences, roughly a tenth seen once. The chain has TRBV20-1 and TRBJ1-2; 7 nucleotides agree with TRBD1. This receptor was obtained from an adult who was a healthcare worker with PCR-confirmed SARS-CoV-2 infection or an uninfected control (not recorded which). The sample here was whole blood, taken at baseline. For the CDR3, the DNA is TGCAGTGCCCCGCCGTACAGGGGCGGCTACACCTTC. Translation: CSAPPYRGGYTF.